This TCR beta chain was documented in a study of cytomegalovirus exposure and HLA in healthy donors. The sample holds one count of this clone. The V end lost 3 bases, the J end lost 3 bases, and 14 bases lay between the germline ends. The CDR3 length is 15 residues. The V gene's germline CDR1 is MDHEN and CDR2 SYDVKM. Amplification used 60 Vbeta primers and 13 Jbeta primers. Produced via immunoSEQ multiplex PCR; TCRdb's table is partial and in-frame only. The sample lists over 110,000 clones, about 79% occurring once. The TCR originated in a male donor in good health and CMV-seronegative. The chain has TRBV28 and TRBJ1-2; D is perhaps TRBD1 (6 bases). Material: PBMCs. The CDR3 DNA reads TGTGCCAGCAGTTTCTATGCAGGGGCGGACTATGGCTACACCTTC. Its translation is CASSFYAGADYGYTF.